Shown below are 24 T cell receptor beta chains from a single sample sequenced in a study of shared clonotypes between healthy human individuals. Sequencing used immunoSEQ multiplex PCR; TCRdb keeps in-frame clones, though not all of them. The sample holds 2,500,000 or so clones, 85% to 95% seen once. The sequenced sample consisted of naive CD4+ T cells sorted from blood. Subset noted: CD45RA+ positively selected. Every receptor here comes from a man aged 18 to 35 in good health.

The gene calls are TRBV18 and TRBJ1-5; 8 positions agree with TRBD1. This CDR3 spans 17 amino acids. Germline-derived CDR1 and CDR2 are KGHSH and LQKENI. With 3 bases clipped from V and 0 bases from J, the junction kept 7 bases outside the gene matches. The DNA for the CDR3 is TGTGCCAGCTCACCGTTTGAGACAGGGGATAGCAATCAGCCCCAGCATTTT. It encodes CASSPFETGDSNQPQHF.

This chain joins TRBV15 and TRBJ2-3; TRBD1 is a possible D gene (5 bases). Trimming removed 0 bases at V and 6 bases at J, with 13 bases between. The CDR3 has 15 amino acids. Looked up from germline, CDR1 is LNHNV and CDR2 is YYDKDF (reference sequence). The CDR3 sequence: CATSREGVRLDTQYF. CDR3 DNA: TGTGCCACCAGCAGAGAAGGGGTTCGATTGGATACGCAGTATTTT.

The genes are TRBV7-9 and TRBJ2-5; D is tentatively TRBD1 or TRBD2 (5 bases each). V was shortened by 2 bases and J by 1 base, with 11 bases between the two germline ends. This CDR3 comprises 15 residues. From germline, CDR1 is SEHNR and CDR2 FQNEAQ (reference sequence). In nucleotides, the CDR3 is TGTGCCAGCAGCTTATTGATCGGGGCCCAAGAGACCCAGTACTTC. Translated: CASSLLIGAQETQYF.

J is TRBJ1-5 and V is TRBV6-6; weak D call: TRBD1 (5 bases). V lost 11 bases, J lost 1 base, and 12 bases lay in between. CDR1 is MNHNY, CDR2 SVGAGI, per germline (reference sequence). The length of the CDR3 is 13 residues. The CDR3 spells CAHTGGSNQPQHF. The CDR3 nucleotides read TGTGCCCACACGGGGGGAAGCAATCAGCCCCAGCATTTT.

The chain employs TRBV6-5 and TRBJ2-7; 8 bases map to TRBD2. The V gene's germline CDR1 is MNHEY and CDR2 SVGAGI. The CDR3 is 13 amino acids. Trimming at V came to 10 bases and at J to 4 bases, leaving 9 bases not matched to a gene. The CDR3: CATGRLARYEQYF. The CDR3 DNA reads TGTGCCACCGGACGACTAGCGCGGTACGAGCAGTACTTC.

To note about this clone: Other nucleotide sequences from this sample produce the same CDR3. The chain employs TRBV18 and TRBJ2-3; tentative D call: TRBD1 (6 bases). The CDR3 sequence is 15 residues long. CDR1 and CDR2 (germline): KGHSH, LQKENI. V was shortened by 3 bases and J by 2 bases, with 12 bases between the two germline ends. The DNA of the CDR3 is TGTGCCAGCTCACCTCCCGGACAGATCACAGATACGCAGTATTTT. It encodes CASSPPGQITDTQYF.

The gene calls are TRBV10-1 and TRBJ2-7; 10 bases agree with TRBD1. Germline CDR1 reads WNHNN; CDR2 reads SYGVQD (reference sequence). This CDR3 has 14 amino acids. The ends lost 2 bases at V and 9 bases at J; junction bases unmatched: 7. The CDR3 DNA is TGCGCCAGCAGTGAGGCGGGGACAGGGGCCGTGCAGTACTTC. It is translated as CASSEAGTGAVQYF.

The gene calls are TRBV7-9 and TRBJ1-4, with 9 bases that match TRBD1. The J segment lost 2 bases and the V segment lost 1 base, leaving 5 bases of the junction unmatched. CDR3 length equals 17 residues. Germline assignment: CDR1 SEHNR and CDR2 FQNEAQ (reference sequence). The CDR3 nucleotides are TGTGCCAGCAGCTTAGGACAGGGGGTGTCTACTAATGAAAAACTGTTTTTT. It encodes CASSLGQGVSTNEKLFF.

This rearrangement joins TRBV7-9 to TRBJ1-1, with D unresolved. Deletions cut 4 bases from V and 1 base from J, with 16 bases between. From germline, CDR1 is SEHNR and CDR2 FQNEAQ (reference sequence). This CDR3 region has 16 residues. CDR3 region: CASSSGSWGSNTEAFF. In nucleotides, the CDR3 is TGTGCCAGCAGCTCGGGGAGCTGGGGTTCGAACACTGAAGCTTTCTTT.

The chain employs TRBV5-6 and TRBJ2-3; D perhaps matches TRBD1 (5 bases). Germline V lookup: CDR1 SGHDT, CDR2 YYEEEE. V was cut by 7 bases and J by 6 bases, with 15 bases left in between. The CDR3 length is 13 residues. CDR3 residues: CASSRGLTDTQYF. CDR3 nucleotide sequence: TGTGCCAGCTCTAGGGGATTAACGGATACGCAGTATTTT.

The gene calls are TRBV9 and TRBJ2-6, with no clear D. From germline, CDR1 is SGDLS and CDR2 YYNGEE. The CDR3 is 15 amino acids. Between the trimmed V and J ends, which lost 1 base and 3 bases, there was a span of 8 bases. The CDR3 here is CASSVNPSGANVLTF. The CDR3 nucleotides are TGTGCCAGCAGCGTAAACCCCAGTGGGGCCAACGTCCTGACTTTC.

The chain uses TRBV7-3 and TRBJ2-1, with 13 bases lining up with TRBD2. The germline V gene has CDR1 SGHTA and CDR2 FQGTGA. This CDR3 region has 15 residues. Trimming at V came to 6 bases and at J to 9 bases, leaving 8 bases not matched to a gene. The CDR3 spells CASSSGLAGVTEQFF. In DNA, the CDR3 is TGTGCCAGCAGTTCAGGACTAGCGGGGGTTACTGAGCAGTTCTTC.

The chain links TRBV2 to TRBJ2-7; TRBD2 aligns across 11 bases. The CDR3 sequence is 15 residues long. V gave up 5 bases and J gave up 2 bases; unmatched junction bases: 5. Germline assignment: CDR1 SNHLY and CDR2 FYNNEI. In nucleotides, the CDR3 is TGTGCCAGCAGTTTAGCGGGAGGGCCGCCCTACGAGCAGTACTTC. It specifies CASSLAGGPPYEQYF.

DNA of the CDR3: TGTGCCAGCAGGGGGGGGAATCAGCCCCAGCATTTT. This gives the protein CASRGGNQPQHF. The chain carries TRBV6-1 and TRBJ1-5; the D gene is possibly TRBD1 (5 bases). The CDR3 length is 12 residues. CDR1 is MNHNS, CDR2 SASEGT, per germline. With 6 bases removed from V and 4 bases from J, the gap between germline ends came to 7 bases.

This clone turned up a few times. The DNA of the CDR3 is TGTGCCAGCACTGGAGCAGGAGGGAACACTGAAGCTTTCTTT. Amino acids: CASTGAGGNTEAFF. The chain joins TRBV28 to TRBJ1-1; no clear D gene. The germline V and J ends were trimmed by 7 bases and 1 base, with 13 bases remaining between them. Germline V gene lookup returns CDR1 MDHEN and CDR2 SYDVKM. The CDR3 length is 14 residues.

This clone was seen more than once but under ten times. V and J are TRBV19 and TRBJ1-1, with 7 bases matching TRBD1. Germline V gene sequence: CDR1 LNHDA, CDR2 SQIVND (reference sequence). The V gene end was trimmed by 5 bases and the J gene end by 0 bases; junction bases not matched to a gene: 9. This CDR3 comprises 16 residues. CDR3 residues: CASSLSPGTVNTEAFF. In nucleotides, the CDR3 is TGTGCCAGTAGTCTCTCCCCCGGGACAGTGAACACTGAAGCTTTCTTT. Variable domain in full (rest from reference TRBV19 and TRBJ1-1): DGGITQSPKYLFRKEGQNVTLSCEQNLNHDAMYWYRQDPGQGLRLIYYSQIVNDFQKGDIAEGYSVSREKKESFPLTVTSAQKNPTAFYLCASSLSPGTVNTEAFFGQGTRLTVV.

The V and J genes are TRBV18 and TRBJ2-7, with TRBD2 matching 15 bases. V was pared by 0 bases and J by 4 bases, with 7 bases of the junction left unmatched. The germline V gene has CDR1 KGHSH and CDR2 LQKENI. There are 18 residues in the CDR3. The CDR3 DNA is TGTGCCAGCTCACCACCCCGGACTAGCGGGAGGGCCTTTTACGAGCAGTACTTC. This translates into CASSPPRTSGRAFYEQYF.

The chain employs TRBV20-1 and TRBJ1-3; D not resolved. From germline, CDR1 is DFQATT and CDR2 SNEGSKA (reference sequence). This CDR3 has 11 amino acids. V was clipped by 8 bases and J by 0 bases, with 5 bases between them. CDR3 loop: CSSSSGNTIYF. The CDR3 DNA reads TGCAGTAGCTCCTCTGGAAACACCATATATTTT.

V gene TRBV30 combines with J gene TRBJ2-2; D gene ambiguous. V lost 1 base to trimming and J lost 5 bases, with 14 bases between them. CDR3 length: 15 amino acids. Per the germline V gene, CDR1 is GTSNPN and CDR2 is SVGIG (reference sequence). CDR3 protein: CAWSGVRGSTGELFF. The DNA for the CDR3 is TGTGCCTGGAGTGGGGTGAGAGGATCAACCGGGGAGCTGTTTTTT.

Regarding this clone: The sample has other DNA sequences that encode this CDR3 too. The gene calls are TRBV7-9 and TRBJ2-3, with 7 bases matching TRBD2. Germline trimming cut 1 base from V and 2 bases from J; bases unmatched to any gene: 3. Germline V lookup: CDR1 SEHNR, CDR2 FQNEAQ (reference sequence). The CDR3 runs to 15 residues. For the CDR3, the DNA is TGTGCCAGCAGCTTAGGACTAGCCTACACAGATACGCAGTATTTT. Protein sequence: CASSLGLAYTDTQYF.

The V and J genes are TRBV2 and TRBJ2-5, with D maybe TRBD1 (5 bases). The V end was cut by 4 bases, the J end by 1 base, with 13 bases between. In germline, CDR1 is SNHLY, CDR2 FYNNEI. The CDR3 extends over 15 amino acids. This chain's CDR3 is CASSVFRVGQETQYF. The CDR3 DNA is TGTGCCAGCAGTGTGTTCAGGGTGGGCCAAGAGACCCAGTACTTC.

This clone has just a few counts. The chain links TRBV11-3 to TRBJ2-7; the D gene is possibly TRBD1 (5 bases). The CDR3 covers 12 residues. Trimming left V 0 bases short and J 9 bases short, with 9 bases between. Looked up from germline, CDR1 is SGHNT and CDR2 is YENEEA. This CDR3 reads CASSLEGAVQYF. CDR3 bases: TGTGCCAGCAGCTTAGAAGGGGCGGTGCAGTACTTC.

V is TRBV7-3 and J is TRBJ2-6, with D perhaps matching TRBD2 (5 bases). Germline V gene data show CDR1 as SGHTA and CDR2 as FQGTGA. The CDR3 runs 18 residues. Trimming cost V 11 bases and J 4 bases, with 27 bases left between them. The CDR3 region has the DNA TGTGCCTTCAGGTCAACGGCAAGGTTAACGGGAGGGGCCAACGTCCTGACTTTC. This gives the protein CAFRSTARLTGGANVLTF.

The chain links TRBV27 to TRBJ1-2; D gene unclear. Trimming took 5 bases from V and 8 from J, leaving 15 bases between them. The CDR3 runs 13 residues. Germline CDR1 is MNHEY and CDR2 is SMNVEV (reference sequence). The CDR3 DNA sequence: TGTGCCAGCAGTCAGACCCATCTCGGGGGCTACACCTTC. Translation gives CASSQTHLGGYTF.